The next 8 T cell receptor beta chains were all read from a single sample in a study of cytomegalovirus exposure and HLA in healthy donors. This PCR relied on a set of 60 Vbeta primers and 13 Jbeta primers. Sequencing used immunoSEQ multiplex PCR; TCRdb keeps in-frame clones, though not all of them. The data include 200,000 to 250,000 clones; the top ten clones carry around 1.1%. Specimen: PBMCs. These receptors were collected from a girl under 10 years old in good health and CMV-seropositive.

As concerns this clone: Mismatch with germline at one junction end may stem from a read error. The rearrangement links TRBV7-9 to TRBJ2-7; the match to TRBD2 covers 14 bases. Looked up from germline, CDR1 is SEHNR and CDR2 is FQNEAQ (reference sequence). The CDR3 has 17 residues. CDR3 sequence (DNA): TGTGCCAGCAGCTTAGTAATCCGACTAGCGGGAGGGAAGGAGCAGCACTTC. Translated: CASSLVIRLAGGKEQHF.

The V and J genes are TRBV30 and TRBJ2-1; a possible D gene is TRBD2 (7 bases). Germline loops: CDR1 GTSNPN, CDR2 SVGIG (reference sequence). V lost 3 bases, J lost 7 bases, and 19 bases lay in between. This CDR3 is 15 amino acids long. The CDR3: CAWSGGGAWGNEQFF. CDR3 bases: TGTGCCTGGAGCGGCGGGGGCGCGTGGGGGAATGAGCAGTTCTTC. Using reference TRBV30 and TRBJ2-1 for the parts outside the CDR3, the full variable domain is SQTIHQWPATLVQPVGSPLSLECTVEGTSNPNLYWYRQAAGRGLQLLFYSVGIGQISSEVPQNLSASRPQDRQFILSSKKLLLSDSGFYLCAWSGGGAWGNEQFFGPGTRLTVL.

V gene TRBV7-9 combines with J gene TRBJ2-2; unclear D gene. Germline V gene lookup returns CDR1 SEHNR and CDR2 FQNEAQ (reference sequence). V dropped 3 bases and J dropped 6 bases, with 14 bases sitting between them. This CDR3 spans 15 amino acids. The CDR3 DNA reads as TGTGCCAGCAGCTTTCAACCTTCGCAGGCCGGGGAGCTGTTTTTT. Translating gives CASSFQPSQAGELFF. Drawing the rest from reference TRBV7-9 and TRBJ2-2, the complete variable domain is DTGVSQNPRHKITKRGQNVTFRCDPISEHNRLYWYRQTLGQGPEFLTYFQNEAQLEKSRLLSDRFSAERPKGSFSTLEIQRTEQGDSAMYLCASSFQPSQAGELFFGEGSRLTVL.

The genes are TRBV5-4 and TRBJ2-4; 7 bases fit TRBD1. J gave up 1 base and V 4 bases, and 11 bases lay outside the gene matches. Germline-derived CDR1 and CDR2 are SGHNT and YYREEE (reference sequence). This CDR3 comprises 17 residues. The CDR3 spells CASSARQGHKAKNIQYF. In DNA, the CDR3 is TGTGCCAGCAGCGCAAGACAGGGACATAAGGCCAAAAACATTCAGTACTTC.

CDR3 loop: CASSIAGSTDTQYF. The CDR3 coding sequence is TGTGCCAGCAGTATAGCGGGATCCACAGATACGCAGTATTTT. The chain couples TRBV28 to TRBJ2-3; 8 bases map to TRBD2. The CDR3 spans 14 residues. Trimming at V came to 5 bases and at J to 2 bases, leaving 3 bases not matched to a gene. Germline lookup yields CDR1 MDHEN and CDR2 SYDVKM.

V gene TRBV5-1 combines with J gene TRBJ2-1; 7 nucleotides align to TRBD1. There are 16 residues in the CDR3. Germline V gene lookup returns CDR1 SGHRS and CDR2 YFSETQ. The V segment lost 2 bases and the J segment 0 bases; nucleotides outside the gene matches: 5. The CDR3 here is CASSFYRGNSYNEQFF. The CDR3 DNA sequence: TGCGCCAGCAGCTTCTACAGGGGTAACTCCTACAATGAGCAGTTCTTC.

The chain carries TRBV5-5 and TRBJ2-7; a weak D match, TRBD1 (6 bases). With 4 bases removed from V and 5 bases from J, the gap between germline ends came to 16 bases. There are 14 residues in the CDR3. Germline loops: CDR1 SGHKS, CDR2 YYEKEE (reference sequence). CDR3 protein: CASSRSRGKDEQYF. In DNA, the CDR3 is TGTGCCAGCAGCCGAAGCAGGGGAAAGGACGAGCAGTACTTC.

The chain has TRBV15 and TRBJ1-5, with a possible D match to TRBD1 (6 bases). CDR1 is LNHNV and CDR2 is YYDKDF in the germline V gene (reference sequence). V was trimmed by 0 bases and J by 4 bases, leaving 10 bases between them. The CDR3 runs to 15 residues. In DNA form, the CDR3 reads TGTGCCACCAGCAGAGACAGGGGTCCTAATCAGCCCCAGCATTTT. Encoded protein: CATSRDRGPNQPQHF.